These T cell receptor beta chains were read from a single sample in a study of control samples from healthy donors and cancer patients. Here immunoSEQ multiplex PCR was the method, and the copy in TCRdb shows in-frame clones only, minus some. The profile shows approximately 120,000 clones, 85% to 90% of them singletons. Sequenced: blood. The receptors were gathered from a woman aged 45 to 65 in good health. CDR3s include the opening cysteine and the closing phenylalanine or tryptophan. D genes are given only for firm matches. For some rows the clone size is stated as once, few or many, or as a class when expanded; others skip it.

v_gene	d_gene	j_gene	abundance	CDR3aa	CDR3nt
TRBV15	TRBD2	TRBJ2-1	.	CATSKTPSREGLQFF	TGTGCCACCAGCAAAACCCCCTCGCGGGAGGGCCTTCAGTTCTTC
TRBV6-6	TRBD1	TRBJ1-6	.	CASSRKGQGPYNSPLHF	TGTGCCAGCAGTCGGAAGGGACAGGGACCCTATAATTCACCCCTCCACTTT
TRBV6-6	TRBD1	TRBJ1-1	.	CASSTDRDVAFF	TGTGCCAGCAGTACCGACAGGGATGTAGCTTTCTTT
TRBV18	TRBD2	TRBJ2-7	.	CASDREGGFNEQYF	TGTGCCAGCGACCGGGAGGGGGGCTTTAACGAGCAGTACTTC
TRBV19	.	TRBJ1-5	.	CASSIESANSRPQHF	TGTGCCAGTAGTATAGAGTCGGCGAACAGTCGGCCCCAGCATTTT
TRBV10-2	.	TRBJ1-2	once	CASSESLLADSYGYTF	TGCGCCAGCAGTGAGTCTCTTCTCGCTGACAGCTATGGCTACACCTTC
TRBV19	.	TRBJ2-1	.	CASSIESSFFWGSDEQFF	TGTGCCAGTAGTATAGAATCTAGTTTTTTCTGGGGTAGCGATGAGCAGTTCTTC
TRBV6-5	.	TRBJ1-2	.	CASSLLRGYGYTF	TGTGCCAGCAGTTTACTGAGAGGGTACGGCTACACCTTC
TRBV18	.	TRBJ2-7	.	CASSPLAAISYEQYF	TGTGCCAGCTCACCACTAGCGGCTATCTCCTACGAGCAGTACTTC
TRBV6-6	.	TRBJ2-5	.	CASSFLIETQYF	TGTGCCAGCAGTTTCTTGATTGAGACCCAGTACTTC
TRBV18	.	TRBJ2-7	.	CASSPRRSEYEQYF	TGTGCCAGCTCACCCCGTAGGTCGGAATACGAGCAGTACTTC
TRBV30	.	TRBJ1-4	.	CAWSVLGLDRRLFF	TGTGCCTGGAGTGTATTGGGTCTTGACAGAAGACTGTTTTTT
TRBV9	.	TRBJ2-1	.	CASSPKGGGTHNEQFF	TGTGCCAGCAGCCCAAAGGGGGGAGGAACCCACAATGAGCAGTTCTTC
TRBV28	TRBD2	TRBJ2-2	once	CASRVWEAGGPDTGELFF	TGTGCCAGCAGGGTGTGGGAAGCGGGAGGGCCCGACACCGGGGAGCTGTTTTTT
TRBV10-3	TRBD2	TRBJ2-3	.	CAISEGGLAGIDTQYF	TGTGCCATCAGTGAGGGGGGGCTAGCGGGAATTGATACGCAGTATTTT
TRBV11-1	.	TRBJ1-4	once	CASSFGRDEKLFF	TGTGCCAGCAGCTTCGGCAGGGACGAAAAACTGTTTTTT
TRBV9	TRBD2	TRBJ2-1	.	CASSDPGGEGHNEQFF	TGTGCCAGCAGCGACCCAGGAGGGGAGGGTCACAATGAGCAGTTCTTC
TRBV5-1	TRBD2	TRBJ2-3	.	CASSLGGSGTSTDTQYF	TGCGCCAGCAGCTTGGGCGGTAGCGGGACTAGCACAGATACGCAGTATTTT
TRBV11-3	TRBD2	TRBJ2-1	.	CASSLEGGRAHNEQFF	TGTGCCAGCAGCTTAGAAGGCGGGAGGGCACACAATGAGCAGTTCTTC
TRBV7-9	.	TRBJ2-2	.	CASSLPGGEGLFF	TGTGCCAGCAGCTTACCCGGAGGCGAAGGGCTGTTTTTT
TRBV24-1	.	TRBJ2-1	.	CATSDLAEGDRREFF	TGTGCCACCAGTGATTTAGCAGAGGGGGACCGGAGGGAGTTCTTC
TRBV2	.	TRBJ1-1	.	CASSEDRANTEAFF	TGTGCCAGCAGTGAAGACAGGGCGAACACTGAAGCTTTCTTT
TRBV12-5	TRBD1	TRBJ1-1	.	CASGMQGGMNTEAFF	TGTGCTAGTGGAATGCAAGGGGGCATGAACACTGAAGCTTTCTTT
TRBV5-1	.	TRBJ2-3	.	CASRRQGTTDTQYF	TGCGCCAGCAGAAGGCAGGGTACGACAGATACGCAGTATTTT
TRBV24-1	TRBD1	TRBJ2-3	.	CATSEGTGGVDTQYF	TGTGCCACCAGTGAAGGGACAGGGGGCGTAGATACGCAGTATTTT
TRBV7-3	TRBD2	TRBJ2-5	.	CASSLDSGGTQYF	TGTGCCAGCAGCTTAGATTCGGGGGGGACCCAGTACTTC
TRBV5-1	.	TRBJ1-3	.	CASSFEWGSGNTIYF	TGCGCCAGCAGCTTTGAATGGGGCTCTGGAAACACCATATATTTT
TRBV19	TRBD2	TRBJ2-1	.	CASSPWTSGSGEQFF	TGTGCCAGTTCTCCTTGGACTAGCGGGAGTGGTGAGCAGTTCTTC
TRBV2	.	TRBJ1-5	.	CASTGLVGVNQPQHF	TGTGCCAGCACCGGACTGGTCGGGGTTAATCAGCCCCAGCATTTT
TRBV4-2	.	TRBJ1-5	.	CASSQDPSYYSNQPQHF	TGTGCCAGCAGCCAAGATCCCAGCTACTATAGCAATCAGCCTCAGCATTTT
TRBV3-1/TRBV3-2	TRBD1	TRBJ2-3	.	CASSYHRGVGDTQYF	TGTGCCAGCAGCTATCACAGGGGGGTAGGAGATACGCAGTATTTT
TRBV19	.	TRBJ1-1	.	CASNAGYGAFF	TGTGCCAGTAACGCAGGGTATGGGGCTTTCTTT
TRBV19	TRBD1	TRBJ1-2	.	CASSRTLTGGIDYGYTF	TGTGCCAGTAGCCGTACCCTGACAGGGGGGATAGACTATGGCTACACCTTC
TRBV5-1	TRBD2	TRBJ2-3	.	CASRRGGRSGDTQYF	TGCGCCAGCAGGAGGGGCGGGAGGAGTGGAGATACGCAGTATTTT
TRBV5-1	.	TRBJ2-7	once	CASSDRDYEQYF	TGCGCCAGCAGCGATAGGGACTACGAGCAGTACTTC
TRBV7-9	TRBD1	TRBJ1-5	once	CASSLGDRASQPQHF	TGTGCCAGCAGCTTAGGGGACAGGGCATCTCAGCCCCAGCATTTT
TRBV9	.	TRBJ2-5	.	CASSVGWGALLQETQYF	TGTGCCAGCAGCGTTGGTTGGGGAGCGCTCCTACAAGAGACCCAGTACTTC
TRBV5-1	.	TRBJ1-4	.	CASSLGTRDGGLFF	TGCGCCAGCAGCTTAGGGACACGGGATGGGGGACTGTTTTTT
TRBV4-3	TRBD1	TRBJ2-5	.	CASSQETGVKETQYF	TGCGCCAGCAGCCAAGAGACAGGGGTCAAAGAGACCCAGTACTTC
TRBV7-6	TRBD1	TRBJ2-3	.	CASSLGTGGPADTQYF	TGTGCCAGCAGCTTAGGGACAGGGGGGCCAGCAGATACGCAGTATTTT
TRBV18	TRBD1	TRBJ2-5	.	CASSPLDREETQYF	TGTGCCAGCTCACCGCTTGACAGGGAAGAGACCCAGTACTTC
TRBV5-1	.	TRBJ2-3	.	CASSPAGSSVDTQYF	TGCGCCAGCAGCCCGGCGGGCTCCTCGGTAGATACGCAGTATTTT
TRBV7-8	.	TRBJ1-4	many	CASSKRQWDEKLFF	TGTGCCAGCAGCAAGCGACAGTGGGATGAAAAACTGTTTTTT
TRBV29-1	.	TRBJ1-2	.	CSVEDPRGGGYGYTF	TGCAGCGTTGAAGATCCGCGCGGTGGGGGCTATGGCTACACCTTC
TRBV5-8	.	TRBJ2-3	.	CASSGALARSTDTQYF	TGTGCCAGCAGCGGGGCTCTAGCGCGTAGCACAGATACGCAGTATTTT
TRBV25-1	.	TRBJ2-2	.	CASSEYRDTGELFF	TGTGCCAGCAGTGAATACAGGGACACCGGGGAGCTGTTTTTT